This note documents a single TCR beta chain sequence. Other DNA variants within this sample encode the same CDR3. These data come from a study of shared clonotypes between healthy human individuals. The germline V gene has CDR1 SGHRS and CDR2 YFSETQ. The CDR3 spans 15 residues. V lost 4 bases and J 0 bases, leaving 11 bases between the germline ends. Profiled with immunoSEQ multiplex PCR; TCRdb holds only in-frame clones, not every one. The sample lists 1.6 million or so clones; about 96% were seen once. The genes are TRBV5-1 and TRBJ2-1; D not resolved. Source material: naive CD4+ T cells sorted from blood. Subset given: CD45RA+ positively selected. This TCR was sampled from a man aged 25-40 years in good health. In nucleotides, the CDR3 is TGCGCCAGCAGCCCTACGTCCGGCTCCTACAATGAGCAGTTCTTC. This gives the protein CASSPTSGSYNEQFF.